Each of the 18 T cell receptor beta chains below was sequenced from the same sample in a study of monozygotic twins with inflammatory bowel disease. TCRdb re-called the 5' RACE reads and shows each CDR3 protein once, DNA omitted. This repertoire includes approximately 400,000 distinct CDR3 sequences. The material sequenced was blood. Receptors originate from a human donor with ulcerative colitis or Crohn's disease, or a healthy co-twin of an affected twin (not recorded which).

The chain is built from TRBV29-1 and TRBJ1-1; TCRdb names TRBD1, which stays unverified in the absence of DNA. The length of the CDR3 is 12 residues. Germline V gene sequence: CDR1 SQVTM, CDR2 ANQGSEA. This CDR3 reads CSGDRADTEAFF.

The rearrangement links TRBV6-1 to TRBJ1-2. The V gene's germline CDR1 is MNHNS and CDR2 SASEGT. The CDR3 runs to 16 residues. CDR3 amino acids: CASSEIRRVINYGYTF.

The V and J genes are TRBV24-1 and TRBJ2-1; TCRdb returns TRBD1, unconfirmable since there is no DNA. Germline V gene data show CDR1 as KGHDR and CDR2 as SFDVKD. The CDR3 is made up of 12 amino acids. The CDR3 loop reads CATRLQGNEQFF.

The V gene is TRBV29-1, the J gene TRBJ2-5; TCRdb names TRBD2, which stays unverified in the absence of DNA. The CDR3 sequence is 14 residues long. Looked up from germline, CDR1 is SQVTM and CDR2 is ANQGSEA. The CDR3: CSVAWTSGAETQYF.

V usage is TRBV6-2 or TRBV6-3 and J usage is TRBJ2-1; TCRdb's assignment of TRBD2 cannot be checked, as there is no DNA. Germline CDR1 is MNHEY and CDR2 is SVGEGT. The CDR3 consists of 14 residues. The CDR3 loop reads CAGGRAGSYNEQFF.

The chain carries TRBV30 and TRBJ2-7; the D gene TCRdb calls, TRBD1, cannot be checked with no DNA. CDR1 and CDR2 from the germline V gene are GTSNPN and SVGIG (reference sequence). The CDR3 runs 12 residues. This chain's CDR3 is CAWRPGGYEQYF.

J is TRBJ2-1 and V is TRBV12-5; TCRdb calls TRBD1, which cannot be checked without DNA. CDR1 and CDR2 from the germline V gene are LGHNT and FRNRAP. The CDR3 contains 12 residues. CDR3: CASGPGVTEQFF.

The chain combines TRBV14 with TRBJ1-1. CDR1 and CDR2 (germline): SGHDN, FVKESK. The CDR3 loop spans 14 amino acids. CDR3 amino acids: CASSQDPGGTEAFF.

The CDR3 sequence is CASSLGARVREATQPQHF. The rearrangement uses TRBV12-3 or TRBV12-4 and TRBJ1-5; TCRdb's D gene call, TRBD1, goes unchecked for lack of DNA. This CDR3 spans 18 amino acids.

The chain is built from TRBV11-2 and TRBJ2-5; TCRdb outputs TRBD1, but without DNA this stays unchecked. Germline V lookup: CDR1 SGHAT, CDR2 FQNNGV. The CDR3 length is 16 residues. The CDR3 reads CASSLGDRAGEETQYF.

The V and J genes are TRBV7-2 and TRBJ2-2; TCRdb's assignment of TRBD2 cannot be checked, as there is no DNA. CDR1 is SGHTA, CDR2 FQGNSA, per germline. The CDR3 has 16 residues. CDR3 sequence reads: CAIPPPGLVNTGELFF.

The V and J genes are TRBV6-2 or TRBV6-3 and TRBJ2-2. CDR1 and CDR2 from the germline V gene are MNHEY and SVGEGT. The CDR3 is 14 residues long. The chain's CDR3 is CATTRTRNTGELFF.

The CDR3 protein is CASRRRRGFANTGELFF. The chain employs TRBV5-6 and TRBJ2-2; TCRdb calls TRBD1, which cannot be checked without DNA. Germline V gene data show CDR1 as SGHDT and CDR2 as YYEEEE. This CDR3 is built from 17 residues.

The chain links TRBV9 to TRBJ2-3. The germline CDR1 and CDR2 sequences are SGDLS and YYNGEE. This CDR3 comprises 12 residues. The CDR3 sequence: CASSAVGDTQYF.

The chain carries TRBV7-9 and TRBJ1-4; as DNA is missing, the TRBD1 call by TCRdb cannot be tested. CDR3 length: 14 residues. CDR1 and CDR2 from the germline V gene are SEHNR and FQNEAQ (reference sequence). The CDR3 protein is CASTLRGGNEKLFF.

The V gene is TRBV10-3, the J gene TRBJ2-7; TCRdb calls TRBD1, which cannot be checked without DNA. CDR1 ENHRY and CDR2 SYGVKD come from the germline V gene. This CDR3 is built from 16 residues. The CDR3 region is CAISESYTGANYEQYF.

J is TRBJ1-1 and V is TRBV6-2 or TRBV6-3; TCRdb indicates TRBD1, and absent DNA this call remains unverified. Per the germline V gene, CDR1 is MNHEY and CDR2 is SVGEGT. This CDR3 is built from 13 residues. CDR3 residues: CATRTGLGTEAFF.

This rearrangement joins TRBV7-2 to TRBJ2-2; TCRdb designates TRBD2, a call that cannot be tested without DNA. This CDR3 is 16 amino acids long. CDR1 and CDR2 from the germline V gene are SGHTA and FQGNSA. This CDR3 is CASLAGPGSGTGELFF.